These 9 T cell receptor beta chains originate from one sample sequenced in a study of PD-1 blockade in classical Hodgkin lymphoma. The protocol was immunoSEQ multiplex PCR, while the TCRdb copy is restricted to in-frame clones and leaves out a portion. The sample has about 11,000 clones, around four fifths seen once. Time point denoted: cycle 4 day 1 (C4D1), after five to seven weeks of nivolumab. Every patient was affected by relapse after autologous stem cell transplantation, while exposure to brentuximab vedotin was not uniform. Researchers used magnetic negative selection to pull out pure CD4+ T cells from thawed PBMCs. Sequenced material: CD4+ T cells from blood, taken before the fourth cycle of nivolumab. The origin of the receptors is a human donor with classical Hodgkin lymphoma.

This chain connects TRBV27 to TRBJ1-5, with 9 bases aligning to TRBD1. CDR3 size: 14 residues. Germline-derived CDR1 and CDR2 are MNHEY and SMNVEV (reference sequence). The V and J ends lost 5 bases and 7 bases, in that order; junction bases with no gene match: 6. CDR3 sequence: CASSPRDRVQPQHF. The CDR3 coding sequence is TGTGCCAGCAGTCCCCGGGACAGGGTGCAGCCCCAGCATTTT.

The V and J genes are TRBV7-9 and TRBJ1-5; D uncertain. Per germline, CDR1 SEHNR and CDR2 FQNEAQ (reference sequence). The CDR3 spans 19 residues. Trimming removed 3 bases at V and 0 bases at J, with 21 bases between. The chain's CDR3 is CASSFSKRKGNYSNQPQHF. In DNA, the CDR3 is TGTGCCAGCAGCTTTTCAAAGAGAAAAGGGAATTATAGCAATCAGCCCCAGCATTTT.

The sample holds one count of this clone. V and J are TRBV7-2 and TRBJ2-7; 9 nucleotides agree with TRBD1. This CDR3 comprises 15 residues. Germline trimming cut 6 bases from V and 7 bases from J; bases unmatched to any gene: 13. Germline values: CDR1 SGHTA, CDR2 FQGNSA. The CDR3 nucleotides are TGTGCCAGCAGACGAGCGGGACAGGGTTTAGGAGAGCAGTACTTC. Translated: CASRRAGQGLGEQYF.

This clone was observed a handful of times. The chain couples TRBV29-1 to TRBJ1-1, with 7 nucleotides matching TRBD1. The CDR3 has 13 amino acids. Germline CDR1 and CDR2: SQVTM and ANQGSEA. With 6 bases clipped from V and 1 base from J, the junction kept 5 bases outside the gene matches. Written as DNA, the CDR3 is TGCAGCGTGGAACAGGGGACGAACACTGAAGCTTTCTTT. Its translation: CSVEQGTNTEAFF. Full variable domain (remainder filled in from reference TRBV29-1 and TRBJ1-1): SAVISQKPSRDICQRGTSLTIQCQVDSQVTMMFWYRQQPGQSLTLIATANQGSEATYESGFVIDKFPISRPNLTFSTLTVSNMSPEDSSIYLCSVEQGTNTEAFFGQGTRLTVV.

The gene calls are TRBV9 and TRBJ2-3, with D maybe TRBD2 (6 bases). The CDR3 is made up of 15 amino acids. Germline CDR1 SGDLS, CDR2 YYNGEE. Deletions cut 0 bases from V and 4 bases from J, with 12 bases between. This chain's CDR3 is CASSVGSLASDTQYF. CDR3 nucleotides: TGTGCCAGCAGCGTAGGAAGCCTAGCGTCAGATACGCAGTATTTT.

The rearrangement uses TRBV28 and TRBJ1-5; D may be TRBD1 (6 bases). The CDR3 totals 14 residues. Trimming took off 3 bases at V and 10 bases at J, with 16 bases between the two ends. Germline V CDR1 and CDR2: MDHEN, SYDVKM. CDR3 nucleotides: TGTGCCAGCAGTTTTCCAGGGGCCCGCGGTCCCCAGCATTTT. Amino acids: CASSFPGARGPQHF.

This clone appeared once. The CDR3 DNA follows: TGTGCCAGCAAGAAATCAGTGAACACTGAAGCTTTCTTT. Translation: CASKKSVNTEAFF. The chain employs TRBV28 and TRBJ1-1; D is unclear. The V end lost 7 bases, the J end lost 0 bases, and 9 bases lay between the germline ends. The CDR3 is 13 residues long. Germline CDR1 reads MDHEN; CDR2 reads SYDVKM.

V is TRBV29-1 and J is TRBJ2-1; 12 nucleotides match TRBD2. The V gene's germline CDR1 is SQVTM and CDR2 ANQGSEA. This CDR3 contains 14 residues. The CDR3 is CIVGLAGHRNEQFF. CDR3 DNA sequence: TGCATCGTCGGACTAGCGGGACACCGCAATGAGCAGTTCTTC.

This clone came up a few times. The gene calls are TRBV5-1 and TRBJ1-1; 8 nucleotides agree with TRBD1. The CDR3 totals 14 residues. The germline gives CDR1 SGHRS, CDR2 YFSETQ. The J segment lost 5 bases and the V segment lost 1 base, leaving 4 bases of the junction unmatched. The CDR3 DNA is TGCGCCAGCAGCTTGTCCAGGGGGCGAACTGAAGCTTTCTTT. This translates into CASSLSRGRTEAFF.